This T cell receptor (beta chain) was recorded in a study of cytomegalovirus exposure and HLA in healthy donors. This clone was counted a single time. The CDR3 length is 17 residues. CDR1 and CDR2 from the germline V gene are SGHNT and YYREEE (reference sequence). Germline trimming cut 4 bases from V and 2 bases from J; bases unmatched to any gene: 7. This PCR relied on a set of 60 Vbeta primers and 13 Jbeta primers. Sequencing was performed with immunoSEQ multiplex PCR; in TCRdb, only in-frame clones are kept and a portion is missing. The sample holds 65,000 to 95,000 clones, roughly 80% seen once. This chain uses TRBV5-4 with TRBJ1-6; 9 bases fit TRBD1. Specimen: PBMCs. The source of this sequence is a man aged 50 or older in good health and CMV-seronegative. CDR3: CASSTTGGGTYNSPLHF. The CDR3 DNA follows: TGTGCCAGCAGCACCACAGGGGGCGGGACCTATAATTCACCCCTCCACTTT.